Listed below are T cell receptor beta chains from one sample, sequenced in a study of CD8 T cells in ankylosing spondylitis. TCRdb recomputed calls from the 5' RACE reads with MiXCR, one row per CDR3 protein. The table lists 180,000 or so distinct CDR3 sequences, 11% of them singletons. Sequencing was performed on blood, either unsorted or a sorted T cell fraction (not recorded which). The receptors come from a male donor with ankylosing spondylitis or in good health (not recorded which). Both conserved end residues are part of each CDR3. The D gene is left open where the match is weak. Where a row states a size, it is once, few, many or the class of an expanded clone; other rows omit it.

CDR3: CSAVDGANQPQHF
DNA: TGCAGTGCTGTCGACGGGGCTAATCAGCCCCAGCATTTT
V: TRBV20-1
D: -
size: many
J: TRBJ1-5

CDR3: CASSLGAGEQFF
DNA: TGCGCCAGCAGCTTGGGCGCCGGGGAGCAGTTCTTC
V: TRBV5-1
D: -
size: many
J: TRBJ2-1

CDR3: CASSQGRLYGYTF
DNA: TGCGCCAGCAGCCAAGGGCGGCTCTATGGCTACACCTTC
V: TRBV4-1
D: -
size: many
J: TRBJ1-2

CDR3: CASSPGQDTDTQYF
DNA: TGTGCCAGCAGCCCCGGACAGGACACAGATACGCAGTATTTT
V: TRBV7-7
D: TRBD1
size: many
J: TRBJ2-3

CDR3: CASSPLGPGHTSLSPQHF
DNA: TGTGCCAGCTCACCACTTGGACCGGGCCACACTTCTTTATCGCCCCAGCATTTT
V: TRBV18
D: -
size: -
J: TRBJ1-5

CDR3: CASSLTSGDQETQYF
DNA: TGCGCCAGCAGTCTGACTAGCGGGGACCAAGAGACCCAGTACTTC
V: TRBV5-1
D: TRBD2
size: many
J: TRBJ2-5

CDR3: CASGFSNEQFF
DNA: TGTGCTAGTGGTTTTTCCAATGAGCAGTTCTTC
V: TRBV12-5
D: -
size: many
J: TRBJ2-1

CDR3: CAIPGTGSNTIYF
DNA: TGTGCCATCCCCGGGACAGGCTCAAACACCATATATTTT
V: TRBV10-3
D: TRBD1
size: many
J: TRBJ1-3

CDR3: CASSFHRGLSSYEQYF
DNA: TGTGCCAGCAGTTTTCACAGGGGCCTGAGCTCCTACGAGCAGTACTTC
V: TRBV28
D: TRBD1
size: many
J: TRBJ2-7

CDR3: CASSSQGYDGELFF
DNA: TGCGCCAGCAGCAGCCAGGGGTATGACGGGGAGCTGTTTTTT
V: TRBV5-1
D: -
size: -
J: TRBJ2-2

CDR3: CASSPAPGDRDLNTEAFF
DNA: TGCGCCAGCAGCCCTGCCCCGGGGGACAGAGACTTGAACACTGAAGCTTTCTTT
V: TRBV5-1
D: TRBD1
size: many
J: TRBJ1-1

CDR3: CASSPFGLANPGVQETQYF
DNA: TGTGCCAGCAGCCCCTTTGGACTAGCTAATCCAGGCGTACAAGAGACCCAGTACTTC
V: TRBV9
D: TRBD2
size: many
J: TRBJ2-5

CDR3: CASSHGLAGFTDTQYF
DNA: TGTGCCAGCAGCCACGGACTAGCGGGATTCACAGATACGCAGTATTTT
V: TRBV5-6
D: TRBD2
size: -
J: TRBJ2-3

CDR3: CASSPPAGTGGRETQYF
DNA: TGTGCCAGCAGTCCACCTGCGGGGACAGGGGGCCGAGAGACCCAGTACTTC
V: TRBV12-3/TRBV12-4
D: TRBD1
size: many
J: TRBJ2-5

CDR3: CASLPDRPGTGELFF
DNA: TGTGCCAGCTTACCAGACAGGCCGGGTACCGGGGAGCTGTTTTTT
V: TRBV21-1
D: -
size: few
J: TRBJ2-2

CDR3: CASSYSARTDTQYF
DNA: TGTGCCAGCAGTTATAGCGCCCGCACAGATACGCAGTATTTT
V: TRBV27
D: -
size: many
J: TRBJ2-3

CDR3: CCASPGGLSSYNEQFF
DNA: TGCTGTGCTTCCCCGGGGGGTCTGAGCTCCTACAATGAGCAGTTCTTC
V: TRBV20-1
D: TRBD2
size: -
J: TRBJ2-1

CDR3: CATSDLYRGNEQFF
DNA: TGTGCCACCAGTGATCTATACAGGGGAAATGAGCAGTTCTTC
V: TRBV24-1
D: TRBD1
size: many
J: TRBJ2-1

CDR3: CASSMSETQYF
DNA: TGTGCCAGCAGCATGAGCGAGACCCAGTACTTC
V: TRBV11-2
D: -
size: few
J: TRBJ2-5

CDR3: CAFRGQGAYEQYF
DNA: TGTGCCTTCCGGGGACAGGGGGCCTACGAGCAGTACTTC
V: TRBV2
D: TRBD1
size: many
J: TRBJ2-7

CDR3: CASSLNQPQHF
DNA: TGTGCCAGCAGTCTCAATCAGCCCCAGCATTTT
V: TRBV12-3/TRBV12-4
D: -
size: few
J: TRBJ1-5

CDR3: CASSLADSPLHF
DNA: TGTGCCAGCAGCTTAGCGGATTCACCCCTCCACTTT
V: TRBV11-2
D: -
size: many
J: TRBJ1-6

CDR3: CASSSLADEQFF
DNA: TGTGCCAGCAGCTCCTTAGCGGATGAGCAGTTCTTC
V: TRBV3-1
D: -
size: few
J: TRBJ2-1

CDR3: CASSLSGGSGQLIYNEQFF
DNA: TGCGCCAGCAGCTTGTCCGGGGGAAGCGGGCAGCTGATCTACAATGAGCAGTTCTTC
V: TRBV5-1
D: -
size: many
J: TRBJ2-1

CDR3: CASTLTGPSGNTIYF
DNA: TGCGCCAGCACACTGACAGGTCCCTCTGGAAACACCATATATTTT
V: TRBV5-1
D: -
size: few
J: TRBJ1-3

CDR3: CASSPWTVINEQFF
DNA: TGTGCCAGCAGTCCCTGGACGGTTATCAATGAGCAGTTCTTC
V: TRBV27
D: -
size: -
J: TRBJ2-1

CDR3: CASSGSGRNTQYF
DNA: TGCGCCAGCAGTGGTAGCGGGAGGAATACGCAGTATTTT
V: TRBV5-1
D: TRBD2
size: many
J: TRBJ2-3

CDR3: CSVTSGGTNIQYF
DNA: TGCAGCGTGACCTCGGGGGGCACAAACATTCAGTACTTC
V: TRBV29-1
D: -
size: many
J: TRBJ2-4

CDR3: CASSPPTGRGDTEAFF
DNA: TGTGCCAGCAGTCCACCGACAGGGCGAGGGGACACTGAAGCTTTCTTT
V: TRBV27
D: TRBD1
size: -
J: TRBJ1-1

CDR3: CASSSRGVTQYF
DNA: TGTGCCAGCAGTTCGAGGGGGGTTACGCAGTATTTT
V: TRBV6-5
D: -
size: many
J: TRBJ2-3

CDR3: CASSFDATNEKLFF
DNA: TGCGCCAGCAGCTTCGATGCAACTAATGAAAAACTGTTTTTT
V: TRBV5-1
D: -
size: -
J: TRBJ1-4

CDR3: CASSLMGVPSGSAGANVLTF
DNA: TGCGCCAGCAGCTTAATGGGGGTCCCTAGCGGGAGTGCCGGGGCCAACGTCCTGACTTTC
V: TRBV5-1
D: TRBD2
size: few
J: TRBJ2-6

CDR3: CASSVGSGSSTDTQYF
DNA: TGTGCCAGCAGCGTAGGGAGCGGGAGTAGCACAGATACGCAGTATTTT
V: TRBV9
D: TRBD2
size: many
J: TRBJ2-3

CDR3: CASSQGQRNEQYF
DNA: TGTGCCAGCAGCCAAGGACAGCGGAACGAGCAGTACTTC
V: TRBV14
D: -
size: -
J: TRBJ2-7

CDR3: CSAWGESYEQYF
DNA: TGCAGTGCTTGGGGAGAGAGCTACGAGCAGTACTTC
V: TRBV20-1
D: -
size: few
J: TRBJ2-7

CDR3: CASSHRASGADNEQFF
DNA: TGTGCCAGCAGTCACCGGGCTAGCGGAGCAGACAATGAGCAGTTCTTC
V: TRBV12-3/TRBV12-4
D: TRBD2
size: many
J: TRBJ2-1

CDR3: CASSEAGNRGGDSNQPQHF
DNA: TGTGCCAGCAGTGAAGCGGGGAACAGGGGAGGGGATAGCAATCAGCCCCAGCATTTT
V: TRBV2
D: TRBD1
size: many
J: TRBJ1-5

CDR3: CATSDSRGLHNEQFF
DNA: TGTGCCACCAGTGATTCCAGGGGGCTCCACAATGAGCAGTTCTTC
V: TRBV24-1
D: TRBD1
size: many
J: TRBJ2-1

CDR3: CASSQKTSGSVTQYF
DNA: TGTGCCAGCAGTCAGAAGACTAGCGGGAGTGTGACCCAGTACTTC
V: TRBV6-1
D: TRBD2
size: -
J: TRBJ2-5